The sequence of this T cell receptor (beta chain) was determined in a study of blood T cells in healthy people across ages. V gave up 0 bases and J gave up 0 bases, with 13 bases separating them. The CDR3 has 17 amino acids. The germline V gene encodes CDR1 MGHRA and CDR2 YSYEKL. On this clonotype: Its antigen remains unidentified.

Next came a second PCR, run for roughly 6 to 11 cycles, which used a sample-barcoded 5' primer along with a J-beta primer mix. TCRdb analysed the 5' RACE reads with MiXCR anew, one entry per CDR3 protein. The sample has some 900,000 distinct CDR3 sequences, less than 35% seen once; the top ten hold roughly a sixth. Study-level points and caveats: Higher naive T cell percentage went strongly together with higher TCR beta diversity. Without sorted subsets, naive and antigen-experienced compartments could not be conclusively compared. TCR beta diversity, measured per million T cells, fell in a roughly linear way with age.

The sequencing sample was made of blood. The clonotype comes from a woman of 80 years or more in good health. This rearrangement joins TRBV4-1 to TRBJ2-3; D gene unclear. The CDR3 nucleotides are TGCGCCAGCAGCCAAGACCCGATAGGGCTCAGCACAGATACGCAGTATTTT. It encodes CASSQDPIGLSTDTQYF.